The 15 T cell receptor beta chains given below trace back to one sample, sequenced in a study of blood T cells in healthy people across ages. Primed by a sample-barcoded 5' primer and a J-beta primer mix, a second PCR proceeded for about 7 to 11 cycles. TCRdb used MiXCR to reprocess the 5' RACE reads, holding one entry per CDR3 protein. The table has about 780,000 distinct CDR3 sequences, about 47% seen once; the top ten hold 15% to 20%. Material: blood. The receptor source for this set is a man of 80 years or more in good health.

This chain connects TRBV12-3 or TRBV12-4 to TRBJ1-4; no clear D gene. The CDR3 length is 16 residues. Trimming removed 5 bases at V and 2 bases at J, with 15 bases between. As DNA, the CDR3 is TGTGCCAGCAGTATACCGGGCCCCAGGACTAATGAAAAACTGTTTTTT. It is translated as CASSIPGPRTNEKLFF.

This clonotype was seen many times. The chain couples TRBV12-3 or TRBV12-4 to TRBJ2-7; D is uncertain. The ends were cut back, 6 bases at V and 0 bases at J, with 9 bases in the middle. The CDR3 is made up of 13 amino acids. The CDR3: CASSFGSSYEQYF. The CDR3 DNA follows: TGTGCCAGCAGCTTCGGCAGCTCCTACGAGCAGTACTTC.

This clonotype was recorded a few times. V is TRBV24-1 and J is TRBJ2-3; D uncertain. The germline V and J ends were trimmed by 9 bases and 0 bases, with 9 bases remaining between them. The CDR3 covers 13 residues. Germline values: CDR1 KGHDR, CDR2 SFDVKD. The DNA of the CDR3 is TGTGCCACCGGAGACGGGAGCACAGATACGCAGTATTTT. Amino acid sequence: CATGDGSTDTQYF.

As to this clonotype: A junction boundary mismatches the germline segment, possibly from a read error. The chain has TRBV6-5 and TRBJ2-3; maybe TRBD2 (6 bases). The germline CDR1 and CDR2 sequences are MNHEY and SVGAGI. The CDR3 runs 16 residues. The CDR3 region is CASSYRPGLGGDTQYF. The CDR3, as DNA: TGCGCCAGCAGTTACCGGCCGGGACTTGGGGGAGATACGCAGTATTTT.

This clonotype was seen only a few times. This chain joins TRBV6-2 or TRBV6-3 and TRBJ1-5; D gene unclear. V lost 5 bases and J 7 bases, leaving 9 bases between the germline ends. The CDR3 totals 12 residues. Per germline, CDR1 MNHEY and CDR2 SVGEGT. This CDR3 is CASSGWEQPQHF. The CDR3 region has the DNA TGTGCCAGCAGTGGTTGGGAACAGCCCCAGCATTTT.

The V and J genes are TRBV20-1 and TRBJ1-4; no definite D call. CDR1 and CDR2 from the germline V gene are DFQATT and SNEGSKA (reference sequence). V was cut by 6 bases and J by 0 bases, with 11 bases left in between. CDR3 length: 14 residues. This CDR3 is CSALTDATNEKLFF. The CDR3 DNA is TGCAGTGCGCTGACGGATGCAACTAATGAAAAACTGTTTTTT.

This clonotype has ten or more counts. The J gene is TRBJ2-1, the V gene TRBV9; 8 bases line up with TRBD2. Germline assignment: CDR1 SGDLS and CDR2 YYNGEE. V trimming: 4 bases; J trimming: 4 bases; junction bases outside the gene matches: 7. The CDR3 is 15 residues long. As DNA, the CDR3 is TGTGCCAGCAGCAGTAGCGGGGCCGGGTACAATGAGCAGTTCTTC. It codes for CASSSSGAGYNEQFF.

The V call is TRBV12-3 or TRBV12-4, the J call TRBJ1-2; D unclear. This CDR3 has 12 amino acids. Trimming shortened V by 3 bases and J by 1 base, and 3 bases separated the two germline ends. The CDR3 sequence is CASSFINYGYTF. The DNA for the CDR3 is TGTGCCAGCAGTTTTATTAACTATGGCTACACCTTC.

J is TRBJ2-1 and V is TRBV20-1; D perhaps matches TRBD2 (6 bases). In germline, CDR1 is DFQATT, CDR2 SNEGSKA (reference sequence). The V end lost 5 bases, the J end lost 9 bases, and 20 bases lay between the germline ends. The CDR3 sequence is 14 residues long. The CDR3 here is CSAPREGAGREQFF. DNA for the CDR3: TGCAGTGCTCCGCGGGAAGGAGCGGGCCGTGAGCAGTTCTTC.

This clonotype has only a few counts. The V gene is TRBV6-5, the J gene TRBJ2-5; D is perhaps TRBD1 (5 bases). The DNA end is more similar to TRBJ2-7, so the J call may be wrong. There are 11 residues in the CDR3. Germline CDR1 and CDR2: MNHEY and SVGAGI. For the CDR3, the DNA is TGTGCCAGCCAGGGTCTGTACGAGCAGTACTTC. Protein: CASQGLYEQYF.

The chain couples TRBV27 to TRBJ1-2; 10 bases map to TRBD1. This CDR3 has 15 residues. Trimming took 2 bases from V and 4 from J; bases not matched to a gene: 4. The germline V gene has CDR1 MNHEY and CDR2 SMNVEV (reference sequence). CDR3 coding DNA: TGTGCCAGCAGTTTAGGGACAGGGGAGTTCTATGGCTACACCTTC. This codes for CASSLGTGEFYGYTF.

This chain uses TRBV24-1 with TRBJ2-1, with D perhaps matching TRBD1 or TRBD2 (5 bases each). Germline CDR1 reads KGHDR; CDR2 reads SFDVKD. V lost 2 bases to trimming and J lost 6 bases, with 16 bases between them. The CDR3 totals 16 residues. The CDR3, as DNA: TGTGCCACCAGTGATTCGCGAGCCGGGACCCTCAATGAGCAGTTCTTC. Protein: CATSDSRAGTLNEQFF.

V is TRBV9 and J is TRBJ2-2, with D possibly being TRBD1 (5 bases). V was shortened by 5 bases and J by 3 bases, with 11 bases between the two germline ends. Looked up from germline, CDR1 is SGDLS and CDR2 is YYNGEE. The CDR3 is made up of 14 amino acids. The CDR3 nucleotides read TGTGCCAGCAGTGCAGGGATTGACACCGGGGAGCTGTTTTTT. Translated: CASSAGIDTGELFF.

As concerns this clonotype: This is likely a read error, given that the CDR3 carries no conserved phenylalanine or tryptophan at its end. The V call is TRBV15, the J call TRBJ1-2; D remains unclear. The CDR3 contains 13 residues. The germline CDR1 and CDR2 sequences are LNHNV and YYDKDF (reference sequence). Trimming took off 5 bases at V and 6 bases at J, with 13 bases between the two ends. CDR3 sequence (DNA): TGTGCCACCAGCGGAGGAGGGTTCGATGGCTACACCCTC. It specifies CATSGGGFDGYTL.

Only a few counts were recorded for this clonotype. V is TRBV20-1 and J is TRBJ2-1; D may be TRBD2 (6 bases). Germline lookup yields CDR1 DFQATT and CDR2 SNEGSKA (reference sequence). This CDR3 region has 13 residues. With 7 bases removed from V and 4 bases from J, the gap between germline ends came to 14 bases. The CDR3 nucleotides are TGCAGTGTTACGGCGGGGCAATACAATGAGCAGTTCTTC. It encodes CSVTAGQYNEQFF.